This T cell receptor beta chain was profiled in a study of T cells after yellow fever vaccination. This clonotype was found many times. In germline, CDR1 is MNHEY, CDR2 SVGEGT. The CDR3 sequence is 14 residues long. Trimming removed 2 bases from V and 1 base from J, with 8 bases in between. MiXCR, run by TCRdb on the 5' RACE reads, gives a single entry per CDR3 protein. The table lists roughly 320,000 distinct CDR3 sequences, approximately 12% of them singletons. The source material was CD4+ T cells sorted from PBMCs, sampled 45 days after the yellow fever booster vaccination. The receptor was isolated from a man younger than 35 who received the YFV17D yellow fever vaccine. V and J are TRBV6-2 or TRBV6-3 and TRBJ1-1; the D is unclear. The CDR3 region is CASSYGRRNTEAFF. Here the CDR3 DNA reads TGTGCCAGCAGTTACGGTCGCCGGAACACTGAAGCTTTCTTT.